This T cell receptor (beta chain) was profiled in a study of neurological immune-mediated disorders. Germline CDR1 SNHLY, CDR2 FYNNEI. The V end was cut by 4 bases, the J end by 7 bases, with 6 bases between. This CDR3 region has 11 residues. This clonotype was counted ten times or more. A single record per CDR3 protein comes from TCRdb applying MiXCR to the 5' RACE reads. The table lists about 35,000 distinct CDR3 sequences, around 4% of them singletons, with roughly 2% in the top ten. The chain carries TRBV2 and TRBJ2-3; no clear D gene. The sequence was collected from a man aged 25 to 40 with multiple sclerosis. Source material: PBMCs. The CDR3: CASSVDYTQYF. CDR3 sequence (DNA): TGTGCCAGCAGTGTCGACTATACGCAGTATTTT.